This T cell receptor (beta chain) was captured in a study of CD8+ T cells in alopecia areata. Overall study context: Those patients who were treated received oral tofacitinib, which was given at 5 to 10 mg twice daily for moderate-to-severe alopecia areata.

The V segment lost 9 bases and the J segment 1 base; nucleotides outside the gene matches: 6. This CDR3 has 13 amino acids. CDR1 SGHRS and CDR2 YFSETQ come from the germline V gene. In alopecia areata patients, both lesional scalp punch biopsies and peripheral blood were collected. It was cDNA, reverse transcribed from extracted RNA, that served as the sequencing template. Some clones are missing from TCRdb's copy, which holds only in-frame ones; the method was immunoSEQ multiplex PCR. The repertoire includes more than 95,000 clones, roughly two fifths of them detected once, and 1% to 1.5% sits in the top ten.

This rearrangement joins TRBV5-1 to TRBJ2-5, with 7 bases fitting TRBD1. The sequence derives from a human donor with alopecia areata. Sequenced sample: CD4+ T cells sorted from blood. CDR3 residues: CATSGTAQETQYF. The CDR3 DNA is TGCGCCACATCCGGGACAGCCCAAGAGACCCAGTACTTC.